This T cell receptor (beta chain) was observed in a study of CD8 T cells in ankylosing spondylitis. Whole-study findings and limits: There was a TCR beta motif, made of several highly homologous variants, that appeared characteristic of ankylosing spondylitis blood. Researchers reportedly found disease-linked clones significantly enriched in matched ankylosing spondylitis synovial fluid.

V shed 5 bases and J 5 bases; nucleotides not matched to a gene: 2. The CDR3 runs 12 residues. CDR1 is DFQATT, CDR2 SNEGSKA, per germline (reference sequence). Each CDR3 protein gets one entry after TCRdb re-called the 5' RACE reads with MiXCR. The sample gives about 800,000 distinct CDR3 sequences, about an eighth of which show up once; approximately 0.5% is in the top ten. This clonotype showed up just a few times. Its target is unknown. J is TRBJ2-5 and V is TRBV20-1, with TRBD2 matching 10 bases. This TCR was recovered from a male donor with ankylosing spondylitis. The sample consisted of blood, either unsorted or a sorted T cell fraction (not recorded which). The CDR3 here is CSAGTSAETQYF. CDR3 sequence (DNA): TGCAGTGCTGGGACTAGCGCGGAGACCCAGTACTTC.